These 25 T cell receptor beta chains originate from one sample sequenced in a study of T cells after yellow fever vaccination (dated by TCRdb to between 2018 and 2021). Receptors were amplified or captured by 5' RACE. TCRdb names Illumina NovaSeq 6000 as the instrument used. TCRdb applied fastp at Q25 and MiXCR to the public reads, then kept only in-frame beta chains. Identical CDR3 proteins give one entry, which carries the most common genes and DNA. For this sample the table gives 300,000 to 400,000 distinct CDR3 sequences, of which approximately 12% were detected only once. About 3% of the sample is in the top ten clones. Interpreted using the paper, the treatment or condition label stands for: live attenuated yellow fever vaccine strain. Here the sequenced sample was CD4+ T cells sorted from PBMCs, taken 15 days after the yellow fever booster vaccination. These receptor sequences come from a young man who received the YFV17D yellow fever vaccine.

This clonotype was observed a few times. This chain uses TRBV6-2 or TRBV6-3 with TRBJ2-5; 9 bases are shared with TRBD1. V shed 6 bases and J 2 bases; nucleotides not matched to a gene: 10. The CDR3 spans 16 residues. Germline lookup yields CDR1 MNHEY and CDR2 SVGEGT. The DNA of the CDR3 is TGTGCCAGCAGCCCCGGGTCGGGGACAGGGCAAGAGACCCAGTACTTC. It specifies CASSPGSGTGQETQYF.

This clonotype has only a few counts. The chain couples TRBV12-3 or TRBV12-4 to TRBJ2-7; D might be TRBD2 (5 bases). The CDR3 totals 20 residues. Trimming pared 2 bases from V and 0 bases from J, leaving 26 bases between. The DNA for the CDR3 is TGTGCCAGCAGTTTACCTAGGCGAGGAGGAGCGGCCGACCTCTCCTACGAGCAGTACGTC. It yields the protein CASSLPRRGGAADLSYEQYV.

V gene TRBV13 combines with J gene TRBJ2-1, with D perhaps matching TRBD1 (5 bases). CDR1 and CDR2 from the germline V gene are PRHDT and FYEKMQ (reference sequence). The CDR3 is 15 amino acids. Trimming removed 4 bases from V and 2 bases from J, with 12 bases in between. The CDR3 region is CASSSQGRPYNEQFF. CDR3 nucleotide sequence: TGTGCCAGCAGCTCGCAGGGTAGGCCCTACAATGAGCAGTTCTTC.

V gene TRBV7-2 combines with J gene TRBJ2-5; a weak D match, TRBD2 (6 bases). Germline CDR1 is SGHTA and CDR2 is FQGNSA. The CDR3 contains 16 residues. V lost 5 bases to trimming and J lost 5 bases, with 21 bases between them. The CDR3 loop is CASSLSGRRVEETQYF. The DNA of the CDR3 is TGTGCCAGCAGCCTTAGTGGAAGGAGGGTGGAGGAGACCCAGTACTTC. Drawing the rest from reference TRBV7-2 and TRBJ2-5, the complete variable domain is GAGVSQSPSNKVTEKGKDVELRCDPISGHTALYWYRQSLGQGLEFLIYFQGNSAPDKSGLPSDRFSAERTGGSVSTLTIQRTQQEDSAVYLCASSLSGRRVEETQYFGPGTRLLVL.

CDR3 nucleotide sequence: TGTGCCAGCAGTTTACCCTCCGGGACAGGGTTGGGAGAGACCCAGTACTTC. Translation gives CASSLPSGTGLGETQYF. The rearrangement links TRBV28 to TRBJ2-5; 9 positions agree with TRBD1. The germline V gene encodes CDR1 MDHEN and CDR2 SYDVKM. The V segment lost 2 bases and the J segment 4 bases; nucleotides outside the gene matches: 11. This CDR3 region has 17 residues.

The genes are TRBV10-1 and TRBJ1-2; no reliable D call. The CDR3 runs 13 residues. Germline CDR1 reads WNHNN; CDR2 reads SYGVQD (reference sequence). Trimming removed 4 bases from V and 2 bases from J, with 8 bases in between. CDR3 nucleotides: TGCGCCAGCAGTGCCGGCTCCAACTATGGCTACACCTTC. Its translation is CASSAGSNYGYTF.

This clonotype has more than one count but fewer than ten. The chain links TRBV12-3 or TRBV12-4 to TRBJ1-2; 11 nucleotides match TRBD1. Germline trimming cut 6 bases from V and 5 bases from J; bases unmatched to any gene: 11. The CDR3 totals 16 residues. The chain's CDR3 is CASSQTRDRGIYGYTF. The CDR3 DNA reads as TGTGCCAGCAGCCAGACCCGGGACAGGGGGATTTATGGCTACACCTTC.

This clonotype was detected only a few times. The gene calls are TRBV9 and TRBJ2-1, with 11 positions matching TRBD2. This CDR3 has 16 amino acids. The germline gives CDR1 SGDLS, CDR2 YYNGEE. Losses at the gene ends were 1 base for V and 4 bases for J; bases not matched to a gene: 4. The CDR3 loop is CASSVLSSGGYNEQFF. The DNA for the CDR3 is TGTGCCAGCAGCGTACTCTCTAGCGGGGGGTACAATGAGCAGTTCTTC.

The chain uses TRBV20-1 and TRBJ1-2; 7 positions agree with TRBD1. V lost 5 bases to trimming and J lost 3 bases; unmatched junction nucleotides: 3. Germline CDR1 and CDR2: DFQATT and SNEGSKA (reference sequence). The CDR3 loop spans 12 amino acids. In DNA, the CDR3 is TGCAGTGCTTCAGACAGGGACTATGGCTACACCTTC. It translates to CSASDRDYGYTF.

V usage is TRBV18 and J usage is TRBJ1-1, with unresolved D. Trimming pared 5 bases from V and 4 bases from J, leaving 11 bases between. Germline lookup yields CDR1 KGHSH and CDR2 LQKENI. CDR3 length equals 13 residues. The CDR3 loop is CASSTGLVTEAFF. CDR3 bases: TGTGCCAGCTCAACGGGGTTGGTCACTGAAGCTTTCTTT.

This clonotype came up a few times. The V call is TRBV6-2 or TRBV6-3, the J call TRBJ2-1; TRBD2 matches at 10 bases. The junction had 6 bases not matched to a gene; V was cut back by 4 bases and J by 9 bases. Germline-derived CDR1 and CDR2 are MNHEY and SVGEGT. The CDR3 consists of 14 residues. The CDR3 sequence: CASSWGTSASEQFF. CDR3 DNA sequence: TGTGCCAGCAGTTGGGGGACTAGCGCAAGTGAGCAGTTCTTC.

The chain links TRBV7-2 to TRBJ2-7; 11 bases agree with TRBD2. With 1 base clipped from V and 3 bases from J, the junction kept 5 bases outside the gene matches. The CDR3 length is 16 residues. Germline CDR1 is SGHTA and CDR2 is FQGNSA. CDR3: CASSLDSSGGIYEQYF. The CDR3 nucleotides read TGTGCCAGCAGCTTAGATTCTAGCGGGGGGATCTACGAGCAGTACTTC.

Many counts were recorded for this clonotype. The chain employs TRBV12-3 or TRBV12-4 and TRBJ2-7; D is possibly TRBD1 (6 bases). The CDR3 is 13 amino acids. V lost 6 bases to trimming and J lost 3 bases, with 12 bases between them. The CDR3 sequence: CASSWDTIYEQYF. CDR3 sequence (DNA): TGTGCCAGCAGCTGGGACACCATCTACGAGCAGTACTTC.

This sequence joins TRBV7-2 and TRBJ1-6; 7 positions agree with TRBD1. V trimming: 0 bases; J trimming: 0 bases; junction bases outside the gene matches: 5. CDR1 is SGHTA, CDR2 FQGNSA, per germline. The CDR3 is 18 residues long. CDR3 protein: CASSLAESGGSYNSPLHF. The CDR3 DNA follows: TGTGCCAGCAGCTTAGCGGAGTCAGGGGGCTCCTATAATTCACCCCTCCACTTT.

The chain recombines TRBV3-1 with TRBJ1-6, with no clear D. Germline CDR1 reads LGHDT; CDR2 reads YNNKEL (reference sequence). The V gene lost 4 bases and the J gene lost 8 bases, with 18 bases spanning the gap. This CDR3 is built from 16 residues. The CDR3 loop is CASSPFRAQNYSPLHF. CDR3 sequence (DNA): TGTGCCAGCAGCCCCTTCAGAGCTCAGAACTATTCACCCCTCCACTTT.

This clonotype has a handful of counts. The rearrangement uses TRBV10-3 and TRBJ2-7; possibly TRBD1 for D (6 bases). Germline CDR1 reads ENHRY; CDR2 reads SYGVKD. The CDR3 is 13 residues long. Deletions cut 6 bases from V and 3 bases from J, with 12 bases between. Here the CDR3 reads CAIRKPGDYEQYF. The CDR3 DNA is TGTGCCATCAGGAAGCCAGGGGACTACGAGCAGTACTTC.

The gene calls are TRBV4-3 and TRBJ2-5, with a weak D call TRBD1 (6 bases). Germline CDR1 is LGHNA and CDR2 is YSLEER. This CDR3 comprises 14 residues. The ends were cut back, 1 base at V and 4 bases at J, with 10 bases in the middle. CDR3 coding DNA: TGCGCCAGCAGCCAAGGGGACAACGGAGAGACCCAGTACTTC. Translation: CASSQGDNGETQYF.

J is TRBJ1-5 and V is TRBV6-5, with D perhaps TRBD1 (6 bases). Germline assignment: CDR1 MNHEY and CDR2 SVGAGI. The V and J ends lost 6 bases and 3 bases respectively, with 12 bases between them. The CDR3 is 14 residues long. CDR3 nucleotide sequence: TGTGCCAGCAGAAAGACAGGAATCAATCAGCCCCAGCATTTT. Amino acid sequence: CASRKTGINQPQHF.

This clonotype was picked up a small number of times. This chain connects TRBV5-1 to TRBJ1-1, with D maybe TRBD1 (6 bases). CDR3 size: 14 residues. Germline loops: CDR1 SGHRS, CDR2 YFSETQ. V gave up 5 bases and J gave up 3 bases, with 14 bases separating them. CDR3 sequence reads: CASRFKGGDTEAFF. DNA for the CDR3: TGCGCCAGCAGATTTAAGGGGGGGGACACTGAAGCTTTCTTT.

This clonotype was detected only a few times. The chain combines TRBV5-4 with TRBJ2-3; 7 nucleotides match TRBD1. The germline gives CDR1 SGHNT, CDR2 YYREEE (reference sequence). This CDR3 comprises 15 residues. The V segment lost 0 bases and the J segment 5 bases; nucleotides outside the gene matches: 6. CDR3 DNA sequence: TGTGCCAGCAGCTTGGTCAAACCAGGGGGAGATACGCAGTATTTT. Translating gives CASSLVKPGGDTQYF.

This clonotype has only a few counts. This sequence joins TRBV5-1 and TRBJ1-2; D unresolved. Per germline, CDR1 SGHRS and CDR2 YFSETQ. CDR3 size: 13 residues. V dropped 4 bases and J dropped 7 bases, with 14 bases sitting between them. Here the CDR3 DNA reads TGCGCCAGCAGCCTTAAGCCCGTGGGTGGCTACACCTTC. Residues: CASSLKPVGGYTF.

The chain is built from TRBV24-1 and TRBJ2-2; 9 bases are shared with TRBD2. Per germline, CDR1 KGHDR and CDR2 SFDVKD. This CDR3 is built from 17 residues. Trimming took 4 bases from V and 5 from J; bases not matched to a gene: 10. The chain's CDR3 is CATSETPAGGNTGELFF. The CDR3 DNA sequence: TGTGCCACCAGTGAAACCCCAGCGGGGGGAAATACCGGGGAGCTGTTTTTT.

Points on this clonotype: A clone one base away is much larger, so this may be a read error. The V gene is TRBV4-1, the J gene TRBJ2-1; possible D gene TRBD2, 6 bases. The CDR3 is made up of 15 amino acids. V was trimmed by 4 bases and J by 6 bases, leaving 16 bases between them. Germline assignment: CDR1 MGHRA and CDR2 YSYEKL. CDR3 DNA sequence: TGCGCCAGCAGCCTAGTTGGGGCCGGGGGCAATGAGCAGTTCTTC. Amino acid sequence: CASSLVGAGGNEQFF.

This clonotype was recorded a few times. The chain joins TRBV5-1 to TRBJ1-1; 9 bases are a match to TRBD1. The CDR3 has 16 residues. Germline V gene sequence: CDR1 SGHRS, CDR2 YFSETQ. The trim removed 4 bases at V and 5 bases at J, leaving 12 bases unmatched. CDR3 loop: CASSRTSGQGGTEAFF. The CDR3 bases are TGCGCCAGCAGCAGAACATCGGGACAGGGAGGTACTGAAGCTTTCTTT.

This chain joins TRBV19 and TRBJ2-1; D gene ambiguous. There are 14 residues in the CDR3. Germline V gives CDR1 LNHDA, CDR2 SQIVND (reference sequence). The V gene lost 4 bases and the J gene lost 3 bases, with 10 bases spanning the gap. CDR3 nucleotides: TGTGCCAGTAGTAAGTCCAGCCTCTACAATGAGCAGTTCTTC. It codes for CASSKSSLYNEQFF.